This T cell receptor (beta chain) was sequenced in a study of cytomegalovirus exposure and HLA in healthy donors. Findings and caveats of the study: Cytomegalovirus association was assigned to some 160 TCR beta chains. The classifier reportedly diagnosed cytomegalovirus status with high sensitivity and specificity.

Data came from immunoSEQ multiplex PCR; TCRdb stores just in-frame clones and leaves some out. Among approximately 99,000 clones listed, about 85% were seen once. Points on this clone: Its antigen is undetermined.

The sequencing sample was made of PBMCs. The receptor comes from a woman in her late teens or twenties in good health and CMV-seronegative.

The CDR3 sequence: CASSLDGETQYF. CDR3 DNA sequence: TGTGCCAGCAGTTTAGACGGGGAGACCCAGTACTTC. This chain links TRBV6-5 with TRBJ2-5; unclear D gene. CDR3 size: 12 residues. CDR1 and CDR2 from the germline V gene are MNHEY and SVGAGI. V lost 4 bases and J 5 bases, leaving 8 bases between the germline ends.